This entry lists 28 T cell receptor beta chains sequenced from one sample in a study of T-cell memory formation after mild COVID-19. TCRdb re-derived calls from the 5' RACE reads in MiXCR, one entry per CDR3 protein. The sample lists roughly 600,000 distinct CDR3 sequences, about 20% occurring once. Material for sequencing was PBMCs or a T cell subset sorted from them (not recorded which). Receptors originate from an adult woman who had mild COVID-19 (a few samples of this study predate the infection). Cell type and time point are not known.

V gene TRBV7-9 combines with J gene TRBJ2-5; D gene unclear. This CDR3 contains 15 residues. Germline lookup yields CDR1 SEHNR and CDR2 FQNEAQ (reference sequence). Trimming removed 5 bases at V and 1 base at J, with 14 bases between. The CDR3 region has the DNA TGTGCCAGCAGCGTCCCACTGTCAGGCCAAGAGACCCAGTACTTC. It is translated as CASSVPLSGQETQYF.

This chain joins TRBV29-1 and TRBJ2-3; possible D gene TRBD2, 5 bases. CDR3 length equals 15 residues. V was cut by 5 bases and J by 4 bases, with 19 bases left in between. Germline V CDR1 and CDR2: SQVTM, ANQGSEA. The DNA for the CDR3 is TGCAGCGTTACTCCGGGTACGAGGGCTCCAGATACGCAGTATTTT. This translates into CSVTPGTRAPDTQYF.

The V gene is TRBV12-3 or TRBV12-4, the J gene TRBJ2-7, with D possibly matching TRBD1 (6 bases). The CDR3 is made up of 12 amino acids. The V end was cut by 3 bases, the J end by 6 bases, with 9 bases between. The CDR3 loop is CASSFQGFEQYF. The CDR3 nucleotides are TGTGCCAGCAGTTTCCAGGGGTTCGAGCAGTACTTC.

The chain joins TRBV6-5 to TRBJ2-7; no firm D call. The V end lost 2 bases, the J end lost 3 bases, and 11 bases lay between the germline ends. This CDR3 is built from 14 residues. CDR1 MNHEY and CDR2 SVGAGI come from the germline V gene. The CDR3 loop is CASSYNMGGYEQYF. DNA for the CDR3: TGTGCCAGCAGTTACAATATGGGCGGCTACGAGCAGTACTTC.

Only a few counts were recorded for this clonotype. The V call is TRBV7-3, the J call TRBJ2-1, with TRBD2 as a possible D gene (6 bases). V dropped 5 bases and J dropped 10 bases, with 15 bases sitting between them. The CDR3 is made up of 13 amino acids. CDR1 and CDR2 from the germline V gene are SGHTA and FQGTGA. The CDR3 region has the DNA TGTGCCAGCAGCCTTTCTCGGGGGAAGGAGCAGTTCTTC. This translates into CASSLSRGKEQFF.

This chain joins TRBV6-6 and TRBJ2-7; 14 nucleotides align to TRBD2. With 4 bases clipped from V and 6 bases from J, the junction kept 8 bases outside the gene matches. CDR1 is MNHNY and CDR2 is SVGAGI in the germline V gene (reference sequence). This CDR3 comprises 16 residues. Written as DNA, the CDR3 is TGTGCCAGCAGTTTCGGGACTAGCGGGAGATCAGGCGAGCAGTACTTC. Translating it yields CASSFGTSGRSGEQYF.

This clonotype has more than one count but fewer than ten. The chain joins TRBV21-1 to TRBJ2-7. TRBV21-1 is shown as a pseudogene. The CDR3 sequence is 13 residues long. In DNA, the CDR3 is TGTGCCGGCAGCAATACAAGTGCCTACGAGCAGTACTTC. Its translation: CAGSNTSAYEQYF.

The chain carries TRBV5-1 and TRBJ2-7; D remains ambiguous. V was cut by 0 bases and J by 1 base, with 8 bases left in between. The CDR3 covers 14 residues. Germline V gives CDR1 SGHRS, CDR2 YFSETQ. CDR3 region: CASSLENDSYEQYF. The CDR3 coding sequence is TGCGCCAGCAGCTTGGAGAATGATTCCTACGAGCAGTACTTC.

This chain uses TRBV9 with TRBJ2-5, with 13 bases aligning to TRBD2. With V trimmed by 4 bases and J by 5 bases, 5 bases remained unmatched. CDR1 is SGDLS, CDR2 YYNGEE, per germline. The CDR3 totals 15 residues. This CDR3 is CASSSTSGGAETQYF. The CDR3 DNA reads as TGTGCCAGCAGCTCCACTAGCGGGGGGGCGGAGACCCAGTACTTC.

The chain recombines TRBV29-1 with TRBJ2-7, with 9 bases matching TRBD1. There are 15 residues in the CDR3. V shed 6 bases, J shed 1 base, and the junction held 10 bases outside the gene matches. Germline V gene data show CDR1 as SQVTM and CDR2 as ANQGSEA. The DNA for the CDR3 is TGCAGCGTCGCACCAGGGACAGGGAATTCCTACGAGCAGTACTTC. Its protein product is CSVAPGTGNSYEQYF.

The chain carries TRBV6-5 and TRBJ1-5, with D perhaps matching TRBD1 (6 bases). V was shortened by 6 bases and J by 3 bases, with 15 bases between the two germline ends. CDR1 is MNHEY, CDR2 SVGAGI, per germline. The CDR3 runs to 15 residues. Here the CDR3 DNA reads TGTGCCAGCAGGGACGACAGGAGCTCCAATCAGCCCCAGCATTTT. Protein product: CASRDDRSSNQPQHF.

The chain combines TRBV19 with TRBJ2-5, with a possible D match to TRBD2 (5 bases). The CDR3 totals 13 residues. Per germline, CDR1 LNHDA and CDR2 SQIVND (reference sequence). The V end was cut by 8 bases, the J end by 1 base, with 11 bases between. CDR3 bases: TGTGCCAGTCGGGAATCGGGCCAAGAGACCCAGTACTTC. Amino acid sequence: CASRESGQETQYF.

This clonotype was detected many times. The chain recombines TRBV12-3 or TRBV12-4 with TRBJ2-5; 9 nucleotides agree with TRBD2. The ends lost 6 bases at V and 5 bases at J; junction bases unmatched: 10. The CDR3 runs 15 residues. DNA of the CDR3: TGTGCCAGCAGCTCAAGCGGGGGGCGGCTGGAGACCCAGTACTTC. Protein product: CASSSSGGRLETQYF.

The chain combines TRBV7-2 with TRBJ2-1, with a possible D match to TRBD2 (5 bases). Germline CDR1 is SGHTA and CDR2 is FQGNSA. Deletions cut 5 bases from V and 3 bases from J, with 20 bases between. The CDR3 extends over 17 amino acids. The CDR3 reads CASSQLRAGPFYNEQFF. The CDR3 nucleotides read TGTGCCAGCAGCCAACTGAGGGCAGGCCCCTTCTACAATGAGCAGTTCTTC.

The CDR3 DNA sequence: TGTGCCAGCAGCCCGGGACAGGCTCGCTACGAGCAGTACTTC. This gives the protein CASSPGQARYEQYF. V usage is TRBV5-5 and J usage is TRBJ2-7, with 8 positions matching TRBD1. Losses at the gene ends were 4 bases for V and 3 bases for J; bases not matched to a gene: 6. Germline-derived CDR1 and CDR2 are SGHKS and YYEKEE (reference sequence). CDR3 length: 14 amino acids.

This clonotype was seen a few times. J is TRBJ2-5 and V is TRBV5-1; D perhaps matches TRBD2 (5 bases). In germline, CDR1 is SGHRS, CDR2 YFSETQ. V was shortened by 4 bases and J by 5 bases, with 12 bases between the two germline ends. The CDR3 contains 13 residues. This chain's CDR3 is CASSHEGRETQYF. The CDR3 DNA reads as TGCGCCAGCAGCCACGAGGGTCGGGAGACCCAGTACTTC.

This clonotype has only a few counts. The rearrangement links TRBV24-1 to TRBJ2-1, with a possible D match to TRBD2 (5 bases). The CDR3 is made up of 11 amino acids. Trimming removed 7 bases at V and 7 bases at J, with 7 bases between. Germline lookup yields CDR1 KGHDR and CDR2 SFDVKD. CDR3 sequence (DNA): TGTGCCACCAGAGGCGGGAATGAGCAGTTCTTC. It translates to CATRGGNEQFF.

The genes are TRBV6-5 and TRBJ1-5; D is uncertain. The CDR3 contains 14 residues. CDR1 is MNHEY and CDR2 is SVGAGI in the germline V gene. With 6 bases removed from V and 9 bases from J, the gap between germline ends came to 18 bases. CDR3 amino acids: CASSPTDGQRPQHF. DNA of the CDR3: TGTGCCAGCAGCCCCACCGACGGGCAGCGGCCCCAGCATTTT.

The genes are TRBV5-1 and TRBJ2-7, with a weak D call TRBD1 (6 bases). Trimming cost V 4 bases and J 5 bases, with 16 bases left between them. Germline V gene lookup returns CDR1 SGHRS and CDR2 YFSETQ. This CDR3 has 14 amino acids. CDR3 sequence (DNA): TGCGCCAGCAGCCCGGAGAACAGGGTCCACGAGCAGTACTTC. Translating gives CASSPENRVHEQYF.

The chain employs TRBV7-8 and TRBJ1-2; the D is unclear. Germline CDR1 reads SGHVS; CDR2 reads FQNEAQ. The CDR3 extends over 15 amino acids. The V end lost 5 bases, the J end lost 8 bases, and 21 bases lay between the germline ends. The CDR3 DNA reads as TGTGCCAGCAGCATCAGAGACAAGTTTGGTGACGGCTACACCTTC. This gives the protein CASSIRDKFGDGYTF. Full variable domain (outside the CDR3, taken from reference TRBV7-8 and TRBJ1-2): GAGVSQSPRYKVAKRGQDVALRCDPISGHVSLFWYQQALGQGPEFLTYFQNEAQLDKSGLPSDRFFAERPEGSVSTLKIQRTQQEDSAVYLCASSIRDKFGDGYTFGSGTRLTVV.

The chain uses TRBV4-3 and TRBJ2-7; D remains unclear. The CDR3 has 14 amino acids. Germline V gene sequence: CDR1 LGHNA, CDR2 YSLEER. V gave up 0 bases and J gave up 6 bases, with 12 bases separating them. CDR3 in DNA: TGCGCCAGCAGCCAAGATAGCTCTACTCGCGAGCAGTACTTC. Its translation is CASSQDSSTREQYF.

This rearrangement joins TRBV5-6 to TRBJ2-7; D is possibly TRBD2 (6 bases). V dropped 4 bases and J dropped 3 bases, with 26 bases sitting between them. Germline CDR1 SGHDT, CDR2 YYEEEE. The CDR3 length is 18 residues. CDR3 loop: CASSVPHLRGSGLYEQYF. Written as DNA, the CDR3 is TGTGCCAGCAGCGTACCCCACCTCCGAGGTAGCGGCCTCTACGAGCAGTACTTC.

The rearrangement uses TRBV28 and TRBJ2-5; 8 bases align to TRBD1. There are 15 residues in the CDR3. V lost 5 bases to trimming and J lost 3 bases; unmatched junction nucleotides: 8. Germline values: CDR1 MDHEN, CDR2 SYDVKM. The DNA of the CDR3 is TGTGCCAGCAGTCCTCGGACAGGGTCTAAAGAGACCCAGTACTTC. Residues: CASSPRTGSKETQYF.

The chain links TRBV18 to TRBJ1-1; TRBD1 aligns across 7 bases. The junction had 8 bases not matched to a gene; V was cut back by 6 bases and J by 4 bases. The CDR3 is 14 residues long. The germline V gene encodes CDR1 KGHSH and CDR2 LQKENI. CDR3 residues: CASSRQGGGTEAFF. For the CDR3, the DNA is TGTGCCAGCTCTCGACAGGGCGGGGGCACTGAAGCTTTCTTT. Using reference TRBV18 and TRBJ1-1 for the parts outside the CDR3, the full variable domain is NAGVMQNPRHLVRRRGQEARLRCSPMKGHSHVYWYRQLPEEGLKFMVYLQKENIIDESGMPKERFSAEFPKEGPSILRIQQVVRGDSAAYFCASSRQGGGTEAFFGQGTRLTVV.

There are a few counts of this clonotype. The V call is TRBV6-5, the J call TRBJ2-2; no clear D. This CDR3 is 13 amino acids long. The V end was cut by 6 bases, the J end by 9 bases, with 14 bases between. Germline V lookup: CDR1 MNHEY, CDR2 SVGAGI. The chain's CDR3 is CASRTPGDRELFF. The CDR3 DNA reads TGTGCCAGCAGAACCCCTGGAGACAGGGAGCTGTTTTTT.

This clonotype occurred many times. The chain has TRBV29-1 and TRBJ2-5, with a tentative D call TRBD1 (6 bases). There are 15 residues in the CDR3. Trimming removed 2 bases at V and 5 bases at J, with 18 bases between. Germline CDR1 and CDR2: SQVTM and ANQGSEA. The CDR3 DNA sequence: TGCAGCGTTGAAATTATAGGAGTAAGGGGGGAGACCCAGTACTTC. Its protein product is CSVEIIGVRGETQYF. The full variable domain, completed using reference TRBV29-1 and TRBJ2-5, is SAVISQKPSRDICQRGTSLTIQCQVDSQVTMMFWYRQQPGQSLTLIATANQGSEATYESGFVIDKFPISRPNLTFSTLTVSNMSPEDSSIYLCSVEIIGVRGETQYFGPGTRLLVL.

This clonotype has ten or more counts. V usage is TRBV27 and J usage is TRBJ2-1; D is possibly TRBD2 (5 bases). The CDR3 extends over 15 amino acids. The germline V gene has CDR1 MNHEY and CDR2 SMNVEV (reference sequence). Deletions cut 5 bases from V and 4 bases from J, with 15 bases between. The CDR3 sequence: CASSIWGVQYNEQFF. The CDR3 DNA is TGTGCCAGCAGTATCTGGGGAGTACAGTACAATGAGCAGTTCTTC.

The rearrangement links TRBV7-9 to TRBJ1-5; maybe TRBD1 (5 bases). The CDR3 extends over 15 amino acids. Germline V lookup: CDR1 SEHNR, CDR2 FQNEAQ (reference sequence). V was pared by 8 bases and J by 2 bases, with 16 bases between. CDR3 loop: CASGSGGSGNQPQHF. The CDR3 DNA sequence: TGTGCCAGCGGGTCGGGGGGAAGTGGCAATCAGCCCCAGCATTTT.